This TCR beta chain stems from a study of blood T cell repertoires in COVID-19. Study-wide background: In each case, the material was cDNA or gDNA derived from T cells, B-cell-depleted T cells, or PBMCs.

Repertoires were generated with immunoSEQ multiplex PCR, while TCRdb's copy carries only in-frame clones and drops some. Among about 320,000 clones listed, 90% were seen once. The participants were between roughly 18 and 89 years old and came from under 25 US areas. Participants were placed into cohorts based on the clinical history they reported. Individuals in the exposed group had encountered a COVID-19 case within 2 weeks preceding study entry. Trimming cost V 7 bases and J 4 bases; bases outside gene matches: 18. CDR3 length: 18 residues. CDR1 LNHDA and CDR2 SQIVND come from the germline V gene (reference sequence).

The sequenced sample consisted of PBMCs or T cells enriched from blood (not recorded which). The chain couples TRBV19 to TRBJ1-1; 10 nucleotides agree with TRBD1. The receptor was derived from a woman in her twenties or thirties who had been exposed to COVID-19. The DNA of the CDR3 is TGTGCCAGTATGGGGGACAGGGGAGGTTTGAGATACCCCACTGAAGCTTTCTTT. It translates to CASMGDRGGLRYPTEAFF.